The sequence of this T cell receptor (beta chain) was determined in a study of cytomegalovirus exposure and HLA in healthy donors. Study outcomes and limitations: A later analysis appeared to link common viral pathogens to several of the most significant clusters. Roughly uniform sequencing depth across donors was assumed, possibly incorrectly. The number of N-insertions in an Asian-associated ancestry cluster was reportedly below the roughly 700-donor mean in a later analysis.

The CDR3 length is 14 residues. Trimming cost V 9 bases and J 3 bases; bases outside gene matches: 4. CDR1 and CDR2 (germline): SGHVS, FNYEAQ. About this clone itself: The antigen remains unidentified.

The PCR was carried out with 60 Vbeta primers and 13 Jbeta primers. This table comes from immunoSEQ multiplex PCR, and its TCRdb copy is limited to in-frame clones, with some not included. Of around 200,000 clones in the sample, 60% to 85% were seen once. The specimen was PBMCs. The chain has TRBV7-6 and TRBJ2-1, with 11 nucleotides matching TRBD2. The sequence was collected from a female donor in good health and CMV-seronegative. CDR3 nucleotide sequence: TGTGCCAGTAGCGGGAGGGTATACTACAATGAGCAGTTCTTC. This sequence encodes CASSGRVYYNEQFF.